What follows are 5 T cell receptor beta chains derived from one specimen sequenced in a study of human T cells and chemical hapten exposure. The sample's time point: patch test 3, about 24 weeks after DPC sensitization. The treatment: therapeutic diphenylcyclopropenone sensitization with weekly scalp DPC. TCRdb ran MiXCR on the RACE reads and lists one entry per CDR3 protein. The sample holds roughly 150,000 distinct CDR3 sequences, around a quarter seen once. The sequenced sample was whole blood, obtained in connection with sensitization to the hapten diphenylcyclopropenone (DPC). The receptors here all came from a woman younger than 30 with alopecia areata. Some clones in this sample may be carry-over from other donors' samples.

The chain uses TRBV20-1 and TRBJ1-5; TRBD1 matches 10 bases. The V gene end was trimmed by 5 bases and the J gene end by 2 bases; junction bases not matched to a gene: 0. Germline V lookup: CDR1 DFQATT, CDR2 SNEGSKA (reference sequence). The CDR3 is 13 amino acids. The CDR3 DNA is TGCAGTGCTGGACAGGGGGGCAATCAGCCCCAGCATTTT. This codes for CSAGQGGNQPQHF.

The CDR3 sequence is CSVDPSYSSYNEQFF. CDR3 bases: TGCAGCGTTGACCCGAGCTACTCCTCCTACAATGAGCAGTTCTTC. The genes are TRBV29-1 and TRBJ2-1; D remains unclear. Germline V gene data show CDR1 as SQVTM and CDR2 as ANQGSEA. The V and J ends lost 3 bases and 0 bases respectively, with 12 bases between them. CDR3 size: 15 residues.

This clonotype appeared a few times. This chain uses TRBV10-3 with TRBJ1-2; D remains ambiguous. V lost 6 bases, J lost 4 bases, and 15 bases lay in between. CDR3 length equals 14 residues. Germline V gene sequence: CDR1 ENHRY, CDR2 SYGVKD. Here the CDR3 reads CAIRPASTSYGYTF. In nucleotides, the CDR3 is TGTGCCATCAGACCGGCCTCCACCTCCTATGGCTACACCTTC.

V gene TRBV5-1 combines with J gene TRBJ1-5; D unresolved. Germline assignment: CDR1 SGHRS and CDR2 YFSETQ. This CDR3 has 13 residues. V lost 3 bases and J lost 5, with 9 bases in between. CDR3 bases: TGCGCCAGCAGCTACGGATCAGATCAGCCCCAGCATTTT. Its protein product is CASSYGSDQPQHF.

This clonotype occurred many times. V and J are TRBV6-4 and TRBJ2-3; D not certain. This CDR3 comprises 14 residues. Per germline, CDR1 MRHNA and CDR2 SNTAGT. The ends were cut back, 0 bases at V and 1 base at J, with 5 bases in the middle. CDR3 nucleotides: TGTGCCAGCAGTGACTCCGATGGCACAGATACGCAGTATTTT. This gives the protein CASSDSDGTDTQYF.